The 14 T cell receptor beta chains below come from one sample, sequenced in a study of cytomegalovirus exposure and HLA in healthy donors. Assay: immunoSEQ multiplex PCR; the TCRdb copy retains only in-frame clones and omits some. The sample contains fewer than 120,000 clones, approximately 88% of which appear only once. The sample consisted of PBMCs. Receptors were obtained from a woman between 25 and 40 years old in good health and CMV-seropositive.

Here the CDR3 reads CASSPLTGTGGYGYTF. In DNA, the CDR3 is TGTGCCAGCAGCCCCCTGACCGGGACAGGGGGCTATGGCTACACCTTC. V gene TRBV27 combines with J gene TRBJ1-2, with 11 bases fitting TRBD1. The V and J ends lost 6 bases and 4 bases, in that order; junction bases with no gene match: 10. CDR3 length: 16 amino acids. The germline V gene encodes CDR1 MNHEY and CDR2 SMNVEV (reference sequence).

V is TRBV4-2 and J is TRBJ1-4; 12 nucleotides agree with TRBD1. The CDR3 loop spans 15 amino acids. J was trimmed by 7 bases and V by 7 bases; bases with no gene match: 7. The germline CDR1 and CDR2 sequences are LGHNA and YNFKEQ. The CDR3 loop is CASTPGTGGPEKLFF. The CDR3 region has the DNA TGTGCCAGCACCCCCGGGACAGGGGGCCCTGAAAAACTGTTTTTT.

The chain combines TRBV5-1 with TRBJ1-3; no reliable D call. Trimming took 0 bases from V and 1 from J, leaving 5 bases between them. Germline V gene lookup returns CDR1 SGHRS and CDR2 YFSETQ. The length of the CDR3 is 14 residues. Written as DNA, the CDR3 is TGCGCCAGCAGCTTGGGAGATTCTGGAAACACCATATATTTT. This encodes CASSLGDSGNTIYF. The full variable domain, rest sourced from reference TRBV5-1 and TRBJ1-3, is KAGVTQTPRYLIKTRGQQVTLSCSPISGHRSVSWYQQTPGQGLQFLFEYFSETQRNKGNFPGRFSGRQFSNSRSEMNVSTLELGDSALYLCASSLGDSGNTIYFGEGSWLTVV.

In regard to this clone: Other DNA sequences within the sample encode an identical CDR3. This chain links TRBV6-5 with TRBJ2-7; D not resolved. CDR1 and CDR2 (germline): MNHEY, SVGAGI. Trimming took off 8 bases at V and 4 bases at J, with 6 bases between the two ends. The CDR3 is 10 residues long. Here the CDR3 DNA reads TGTGCCAGCGGGCAGTACGAGCAGTACTTC. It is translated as CASGQYEQYF.

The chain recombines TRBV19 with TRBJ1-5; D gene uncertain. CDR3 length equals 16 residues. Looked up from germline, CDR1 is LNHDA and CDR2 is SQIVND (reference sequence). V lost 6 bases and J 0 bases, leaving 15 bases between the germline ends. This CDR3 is CASRAALSYSNQPQHF. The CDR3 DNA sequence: TGTGCCAGTAGGGCAGCACTATCTTATAGCAATCAGCCCCAGCATTTT.

Here the CDR3 DNA reads TGTGCCAGCAGCCCACGACAAAGTCGGGGGGCTTATGAAAAACTGTTTTTT. The encoded protein is CASSPRQSRGAYEKLFF. The J gene is TRBJ1-4, the V gene TRBV7-6; D may be TRBD1 (6 bases). CDR1 is SGHVS and CDR2 is FNYEAQ in the germline V gene. V lost 5 bases and J 6 bases, leaving 22 bases between the germline ends. This CDR3 has 17 residues.

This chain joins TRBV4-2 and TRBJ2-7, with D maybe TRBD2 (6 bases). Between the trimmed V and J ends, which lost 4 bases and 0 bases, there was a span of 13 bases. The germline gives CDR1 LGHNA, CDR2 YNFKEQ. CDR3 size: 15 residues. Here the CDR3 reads CASSLRLGSSYEQYF. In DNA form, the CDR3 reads TGTGCCAGCAGCCTACGACTAGGATCCTCCTACGAGCAGTACTTC.

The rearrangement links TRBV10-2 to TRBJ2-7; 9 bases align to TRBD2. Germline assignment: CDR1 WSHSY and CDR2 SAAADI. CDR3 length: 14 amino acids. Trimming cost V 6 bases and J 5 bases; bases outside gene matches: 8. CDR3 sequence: CASSLLAGQDEQYF. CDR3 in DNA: TGCGCCAGCAGCCTACTAGCGGGCCAGGACGAGCAGTACTTC.

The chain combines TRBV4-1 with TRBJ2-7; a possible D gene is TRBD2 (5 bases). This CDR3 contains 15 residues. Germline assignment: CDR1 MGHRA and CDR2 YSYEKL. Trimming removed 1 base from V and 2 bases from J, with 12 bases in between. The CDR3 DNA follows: TGCGCCAGCAGCCAAGCCGGCGGGCGGGCCTACGAGCAGTACTTC. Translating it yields CASSQAGGRAYEQYF.

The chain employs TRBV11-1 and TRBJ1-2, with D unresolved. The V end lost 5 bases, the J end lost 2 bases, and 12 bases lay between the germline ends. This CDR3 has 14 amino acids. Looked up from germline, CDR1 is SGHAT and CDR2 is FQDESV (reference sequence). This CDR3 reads CASSTGRENYGYTF. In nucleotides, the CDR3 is TGTGCCAGCAGCACCGGACGGGAAAACTATGGCTACACCTTC.

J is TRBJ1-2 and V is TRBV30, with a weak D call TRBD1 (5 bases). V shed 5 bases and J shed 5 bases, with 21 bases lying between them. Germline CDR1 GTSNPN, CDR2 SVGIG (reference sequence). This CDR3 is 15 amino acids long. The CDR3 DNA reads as TGTGCCTGGTTCGAAAGGACAATTAGAAAATATGGCTACACCTTC. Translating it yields CAWFERTIRKYGYTF.

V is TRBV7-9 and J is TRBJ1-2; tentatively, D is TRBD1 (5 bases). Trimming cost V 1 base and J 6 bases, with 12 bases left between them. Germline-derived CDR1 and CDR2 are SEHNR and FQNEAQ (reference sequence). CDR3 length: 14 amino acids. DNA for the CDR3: TGTGCCAGCAGCTTAGGGACGGGGGGAGATGGCTACACCTTC. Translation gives CASSLGTGGDGYTF.

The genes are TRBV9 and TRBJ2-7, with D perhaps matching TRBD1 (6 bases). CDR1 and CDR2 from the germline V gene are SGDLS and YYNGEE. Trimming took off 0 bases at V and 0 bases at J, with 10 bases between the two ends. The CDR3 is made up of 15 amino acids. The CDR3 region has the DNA TGTGCCAGCAGCGTAGGGGGGACAAGCTCCTACGAGCAGTACTTC. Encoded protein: CASSVGGTSSYEQYF. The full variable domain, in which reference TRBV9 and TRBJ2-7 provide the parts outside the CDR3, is DSGVTQTPKHLITATGQRVTLRCSPRSGDLSVYWYQQSLDQGLQFLIQYYNGEERAKGNILERFSAQQFPDLHSELNLSSLELGDSALYFCASSVGGTSSYEQYFGPGTRLTVT.

The DNA of the CDR3 is TGTGCCAGCAGTACCGACAGAGGCGGATTCGATACGCAGTATTTT. Residues: CASSTDRGGFDTQYF. J is TRBJ2-3 and V is TRBV6-1; possibly TRBD1 for D (5 bases). The germline V and J ends were trimmed by 5 bases and 6 bases, with 18 bases remaining between them. Germline CDR1 MNHNS, CDR2 SASEGT. The CDR3 consists of 15 residues.